The entry below gives a single T cell receptor beta chain sequence along with its context. Antigen specificity is unknown. The PCR employed 60 Vbeta primers together with 13 Jbeta primers. The repertoire was sequenced with immunoSEQ multiplex PCR; TCRdb's copy has only in-frame clones and lacks some. The sample has approximately 100,000 clones, 84% seen once. This CDR3 has 14 amino acids. J was trimmed by 8 bases and V by 3 bases; bases with no gene match: 10. CDR1 is SGHRS and CDR2 is YFSETQ in the germline V gene. Every donor was a healthy person donating bone marrow. The data were taken from a study of cytomegalovirus exposure and HLA in healthy donors. Study findings and constraints: Within an earlier analysis, most TCR beta V segments proved productive either about 87% or about 30% of the time. Sequences of the TCR beta chain were said to predict the HLA-A and HLA-B alleles of most subjects accurately. Reportedly, a later analysis found an Asian-associated ancestry cluster had fewer N-insertions than the approximately 700-donor mean.

The J gene is TRBJ2-7, the V gene TRBV5-1, with 8 positions matching TRBD1. The sequence was obtained from a woman between 18 and 29 years old in good health and CMV-seronegative. Source material: PBMCs. The CDR3 sequence is CASSSGQEISQQYF. The CDR3, as DNA: TGCGCCAGCAGCTCGGGACAGGAAATAAGTCAGCAGTACTTC.